This T cell receptor beta chain stems from a study of cytomegalovirus exposure and HLA in healthy donors. Study-wide results and limits: Accounts indicate the classifier identified cytomegalovirus status with strong specificity and sensitivity.

To note about this clone: As yet, its antigen is unknown.

The CDR3 is made up of 15 amino acids. Trimming removed 3 bases at V and 8 bases at J, with 17 bases between. The V gene's germline CDR1 is MGHDK and CDR2 SYGVNS. TCRdb's table, derived via immunoSEQ multiplex PCR, lists solely in-frame clones and lacks some. The sample records roughly 150,000 clones, about 87% being singletons. The sample taken for sequencing was PBMCs. The origin of this receptor is a man aged 18 to 29 in good health and CMV-seropositive. The chain employs TRBV25-1 and TRBJ1-3, with D possibly TRBD1 on 6 matching bases. The CDR3 loop is CASSDPGQTRDTIYF. The CDR3 DNA reads TGTGCCAGCAGTGACCCCGGACAGACAAGGGACACCATATATTTT.